The entry below gives a single T cell receptor beta chain sequence along with its context. Its antigen is still unknown. These data are taken from a study of identical twins. TCRdb processed the 5' RACE reads anew with MiXCR; each CDR3 protein has one entry. The sample includes roughly 350,000 distinct CDR3 sequences, more than 9% of them seen just once. Findings and caveats of the study: Rather than following the same donors, the conclusions depended on cross-sectional statistical analysis. Possibly, invariant MAIT and iNKT cells partly confounded zero-insertion analyses.

V was pared by 1 base and J by 6 bases, with 12 bases of the junction left unmatched. The CDR3 covers 19 residues. CDR1 LGHDT and CDR2 YNNKEL come from the germline V gene (reference sequence). This same sample was also part of a study on yellow fever vaccine responses in identical twins.

The rearrangement uses TRBV3-1 and TRBJ2-7, with 16 bases identical to TRBD2. Material for sequencing was CD8+ T cells sorted from blood. The clonotype comes from a woman younger than 30 in good health. This chain's CDR3 is CASSQVGPGLAGGRSEQYF. The CDR3 DNA sequence: TGTGCCAGCAGCCAAGTAGGACCGGGACTAGCGGGAGGGCGAAGCGAGCAGTACTTC.